This note documents a single TCR beta chain sequence. The antigen this receptor binds is unknown. Base quality data are lacking; no much larger clone is found one base away. The entry originates in a study of T cells in Graves' hyperthyroidism and ophthalmopathy (dated by TCRdb to about 2019). For the wider study: Peripheral blood was collected at initial diagnosis, before any treatment. Prospective prediction of ophthalmopathy was tested in an independent validation cohort of fewer than 20 hyperthyroidism patients and 15 to 17 patients who later progressed to ophthalmopathy. To identify TCR V-J signatures that set the groups apart, the researchers used a discovery cohort of about a hundred patients, made up of under 50 with Graves' ophthalmopathy and 55 to 65 with stable Graves' hyperthyroidism. The 100 or so discovery patients were randomly split 7:3 into training and test sets. In about 6 Graves' hyperthyroidism patients, the study also compared T-cell repertoires from thyroid tissue with T-cell repertoires from blood. According to the paper, TCR Vbeta CDR3 sequencing was carried out on 120 to 150 peripheral blood samples, which came from under 50 ophthalmopathy, around 74 hyperthyroidism and about 17 progressor patients. Following sampling, methimazole starting at 30 mg daily was given to hyperthyroidism patients, and high-dose intravenous methylprednisolone was given to ophthalmopathy patients. What the research found in general, with its limitations: Most expanded thyroid clonotypes (frequency above 0.001) were also detected in blood, suggesting blood repertoires may reflect thyroid immune responses. A 13 V-J signature model separated ophthalmopathy from stable hyperthyroidism, with over 85% sensitivity and 81.08% specificity in cross-validation and 80%/75% in testing. In validation, the model predicted progression to ophthalmopathy a median of approximately 6.6 months before onset, with about 71% sensitivity and almost 75% specificity. No statistical method was used to fix the sample size in advance, and group allocation was not hidden from the investigators.

Trimming at the junction amounts to 6 bases on V and 0 bases on J, and the germline ends lie 16 bases apart. Sequences ENHRY (CDR1) and SYGVKD (CDR2) are obtained from the germline V gene. Spanning cysteine to phenylalanine, the CDR3 consists of 16 amino acids. This entry keeps only the CDR3 DNA: 48 bases, framed from base 1. In the ophthalmopathy patients, disease was moderately to severely active, with a Clinical Activity Score of 3 or more, a NOSPECS grade of 4 or more, and a duration of less than 3 months. Exclusion was applied to patients with uncontrolled infections, other autoimmune diseases, pregnancy or lactation. Diagnoses were established on the basis of clinical symptoms, serum thyroxine and TRAb, thyroid ultrasound, and orbital computed tomography. Ficoll-Paque density gradient centrifugation was used to isolate PBMCs from 10 ml of fresh peripheral blood. Trizol reagent was used to extract total RNA, and RNA quality was then checked on an Agilent 2100 Bioanalyzer.

TCR beta CDR3 regions were amplified from RNA transcripts. For the first round of RT-PCR on the TCR CDR3, the HTBI primer set was used together with the Qiagen OneStep RT-PCR kit. A second multiplex PCR round built the libraries, followed by size selection and purification. Paired-end sequencing of the libraries was performed with 100 bp reads on an Illumina HiSeq2000. The paper's data handling went like this. SOAPnuke was used to process the raw data, throwing out any read that contained adapters or uncalled bases, had a mean Phred below 15, or lacked an exact constant-primer or identifier match. COPE v1.2.5 was used to merge high-quality paired reads, and clonotypes were defined as unique nucleotide sequences. Clonotypes were aligned to IMGT TRBV, TRBD and TRBJ reference segments using MiTCR v1.1. The analysis was restricted to V-J combinations with a frequency above 0.0001, which together covered around 99% of the repertoires. A TCS score was defined as the ratio of F50 (clonal expansion) to E x V (chaos), with BLOSUM62-based TCRdist applied between CDR3 peptides within each V-J. Welch's t-statistics and random forest reduced fewer than 600 V-J features to 10 to 15, which were used in a naive Bayes classifier (R e1071). TCRdb redid the processing of the public reads, applying fastp at Q25 and MiXCR, and retained in-frame beta chains. Each CDR3 protein gets just one entry, which takes the most common genes and DNA from the rows behind it. The V and J calls were not made by the authors but by TCRdb's processing. In all, the sample holds around 300,000 distinct CDR3 sequences, and less than 20% of those were seen once. The top ten constitute approximately 37% of the sample.

The clonotype was recovered from a man in his forties or fifties with Graves' ophthalmopathy. The sample comprised blood. The rearranged chain carries TRBV10-3 and TRBJ2-3; TRBD2 might be the D gene, on 6 matching bases. The sequenced DNA is TGTGCCATCAGGGGCGGGGCTCGATTTAGCACAGATACGCAGTATTTT. Its translation reads: CAIRGGARFSTDTQYF.